The rows below give T cell receptor beta chains drawn from one sample of a study of T cells in Graves' hyperthyroidism and ophthalmopathy. TCRdb used MiXCR to reprocess the multiplex PCR reads, holding one entry per CDR3 protein. The data hold 350,000 to 400,000 distinct CDR3 sequences, with around 14% observed a single time. Sequenced sample: blood. These receptors were obtained from a woman in her 30s with Graves' hyperthyroidism. Both conserved end residues are trimmed from each CDR3. Fields, in order: J gene, V gene, CDR3 protein.

J gene: TRBJ2-7; V gene: TRBV11-2; CDR3 protein: ASSLGQIAFRAGVSYEQY
J gene: TRBJ2-7; V gene: TRBV13; CDR3 protein: ASSLEGLVTYEQY
J gene: TRBJ2-3; V gene: TRBV10-1; CDR3 protein: ASSELAGETDTQY
J gene: TRBJ2-1; V gene: TRBV6-4; CDR3 protein: ASSDSGTDYNEQF
J gene: TRBJ2-3; V gene: TRBV7-2; CDR3 protein: ASGLRGSTDTQY
J gene: TRBJ2-3; V gene: TRBV10-1; CDR3 protein: ASSPDRTSTDTQY
J gene: TRBJ2-1; V gene: TRBV29-1; CDR3 protein: SVESRHEQF
J gene: TRBJ2-7; V gene: TRBV28; CDR3 protein: ASSLLPGQGKYEQY
J gene: TRBJ1-1; V gene: TRBV20-1; CDR3 protein: SAREGGQGLPSF
J gene: TRBJ2-3; V gene: TRBV28; CDR3 protein: ASSGGAGSTDTQY
J gene: TRBJ2-5; V gene: TRBV11-2; CDR3 protein: ASSLRSSGMETQY
J gene: TRBJ2-3; V gene: TRBV7-2; CDR3 protein: ASSLARPAGGQDTQY
J gene: TRBJ2-2; V gene: TRBV5-6; CDR3 protein: ATISGSLNTGELF
J gene: TRBJ2-7; V gene: TRBV9; CDR3 protein: ASSSRGTSAEQY
J gene: TRBJ2-1; V gene: TRBV18; CDR3 protein: ASSTGMVDEQF
J gene: TRBJ2-1; V gene: TRBV20-1; CDR3 protein: SARDLKREGQYNEQF
J gene: TRBJ1-1; V gene: TRBV5-1; CDR3 protein: ASSLGAVNTEAF
J gene: TRBJ2-1; V gene: TRBV7-2; CDR3 protein: ASSLAQRESGEQF
J gene: TRBJ2-5; V gene: TRBV5-5; CDR3 protein: ASSLEPIQETQY
J gene: TRBJ2-2; V gene: TRBV11-2; CDR3 protein: ASSLSRQSTGELF
J gene: TRBJ2-7; V gene: TRBV6-1; CDR3 protein: ASRHVAGPTSEQY
J gene: TRBJ2-7; V gene: TRBV9; CDR3 protein: ASSAQGGTSGYEQY
J gene: TRBJ2-7; V gene: TRBV20-1; CDR3 protein: SAKRPGTVAYEQY
J gene: TRBJ1-2; V gene: TRBV28; CDR3 protein: ASIPHQRQGHNNYGYT
J gene: TRBJ2-7; V gene: TRBV2; CDR3 protein: ASMRGIGYEQY
J gene: TRBJ2-3; V gene: TRBV7-8; CDR3 protein: ASSSGVTVAGGTDTQY
J gene: TRBJ2-1; V gene: TRBV6-9; CDR3 protein: ASSIRDSASSSYNEQF
J gene: TRBJ1-1; V gene: TRBV19; CDR3 protein: ASRSERRQMNTEAF
J gene: TRBJ1-4; V gene: TRBV3-1; CDR3 protein: ASSQVGGGNEKLF
J gene: TRBJ2-7; V gene: TRBV4-1; CDR3 protein: ASSQVRGRSYEQY
J gene: TRBJ2-7; V gene: TRBV27; CDR3 protein: ASSFGGKAGAREQY
J gene: TRBJ2-7; V gene: TRBV11-2; CDR3 protein: ASSLRGREGYEQY
J gene: TRBJ2-1; V gene: TRBV11-3; CDR3 protein: ASSPGTGHNEQF
J gene: TRBJ2-2; V gene: TRBV5-1; CDR3 protein: ASSHLTGQSNTGELF
J gene: TRBJ1-2; V gene: TRBV18; CDR3 protein: ASSPGIGNYGYT
J gene: TRBJ1-5; V gene: TRBV5-1; CDR3 protein: ASSLGLPDEQPQH
J gene: TRBJ1-5; V gene: TRBV3-1; CDR3 protein: ASASRGNNQPQH
J gene: TRBJ2-7; V gene: TRBV9; CDR3 protein: ASSVDWVGRTVSYEQY
J gene: TRBJ2-3; V gene: TRBV11-2; CDR3 protein: ASSRSHTDTQY
J gene: TRBJ2-7; V gene: TRBV12-3/TRBV12-4; CDR3 protein: ASSRLGGSSYEQY
J gene: TRBJ2-1; V gene: TRBV20-1; CDR3 protein: SARDPLATKHNEQF
J gene: TRBJ2-4; V gene: TRBV27; CDR3 protein: ASSRSVLAKNIQY
J gene: TRBJ2-2; V gene: TRBV24-1; CDR3 protein: ATENRARTGELF
J gene: TRBJ1-5; V gene: TRBV5-5; CDR3 protein: ASSLVAPWGNQPQH
J gene: TRBJ1-5; V gene: TRBV10-3; CDR3 protein: AISVEDHQPQH
J gene: TRBJ2-2; V gene: TRBV4-1; CDR3 protein: ASSQMGGRNTGELF